The subject of this entry is one TCR beta chain. Measured with immunoSEQ multiplex PCR; TCRdb has only the in-frame clones, and not every one. The repertoire holds 98,000 or so clones, with about 85% as singletons. This record belongs to a study of control samples from healthy donors and cancer patients. V gave up 4 bases and J gave up 6 bases, with 13 bases separating them. From germline, CDR1 is LNHDA and CDR2 SQIVND (reference sequence). This CDR3 has 13 amino acids. This TCR was sampled from a woman in her seventies in good health. Material: blood. The chain has TRBV19 and TRBJ2-7; tentative D call: TRBD2 (5 bases). The CDR3 DNA sequence: TGTGCCAGTAGTAAAACGGGGTTGGGCGAGCAGTACTTC. Residues: CASSKTGLGEQYF.